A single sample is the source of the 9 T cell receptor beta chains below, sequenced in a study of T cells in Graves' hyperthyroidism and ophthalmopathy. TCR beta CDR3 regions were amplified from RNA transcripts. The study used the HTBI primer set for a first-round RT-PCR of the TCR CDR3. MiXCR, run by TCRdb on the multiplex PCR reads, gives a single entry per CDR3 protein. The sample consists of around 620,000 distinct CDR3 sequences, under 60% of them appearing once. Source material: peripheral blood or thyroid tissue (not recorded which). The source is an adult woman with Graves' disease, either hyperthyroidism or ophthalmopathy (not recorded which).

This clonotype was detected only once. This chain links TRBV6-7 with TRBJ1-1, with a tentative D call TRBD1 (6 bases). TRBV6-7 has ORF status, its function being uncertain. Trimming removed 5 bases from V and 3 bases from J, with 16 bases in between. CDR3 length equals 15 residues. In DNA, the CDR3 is TGTGCCAGCAGTACTAACAGGGCCCGGCACACTGAAGCTTTCTTT. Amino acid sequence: CASSTNRARHTEAFF.

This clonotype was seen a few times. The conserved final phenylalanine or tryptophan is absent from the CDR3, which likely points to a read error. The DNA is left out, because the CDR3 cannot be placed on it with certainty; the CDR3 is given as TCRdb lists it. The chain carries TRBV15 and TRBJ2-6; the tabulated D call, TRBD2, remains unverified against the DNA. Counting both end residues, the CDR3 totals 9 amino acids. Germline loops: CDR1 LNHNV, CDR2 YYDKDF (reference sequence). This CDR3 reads CATSRISGS.

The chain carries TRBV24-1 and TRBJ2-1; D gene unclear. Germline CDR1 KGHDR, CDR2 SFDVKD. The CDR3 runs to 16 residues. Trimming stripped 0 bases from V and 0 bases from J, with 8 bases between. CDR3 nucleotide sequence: TGTGCCACCAGTGATTTGGGGCAGAGCTCCTACAATGAGCAGTTCTTC. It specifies CATSDLGQSSYNEQFF.

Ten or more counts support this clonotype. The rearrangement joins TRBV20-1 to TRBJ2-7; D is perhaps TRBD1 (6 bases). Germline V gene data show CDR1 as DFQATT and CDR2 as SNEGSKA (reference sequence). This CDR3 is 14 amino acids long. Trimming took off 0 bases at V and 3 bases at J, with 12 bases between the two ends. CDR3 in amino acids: CSARDPGQGYEQYF. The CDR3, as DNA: TGCAGTGCTAGAGATCCGGGACAAGGCTACGAGCAGTACTTC.

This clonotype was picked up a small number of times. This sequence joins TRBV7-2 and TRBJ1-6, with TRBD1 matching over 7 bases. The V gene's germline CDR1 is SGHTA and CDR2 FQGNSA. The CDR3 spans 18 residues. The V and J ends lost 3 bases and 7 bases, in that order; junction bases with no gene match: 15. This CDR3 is CASSFSPQRPGQNSPLHF. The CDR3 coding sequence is TGTGCCAGCAGCTTTAGCCCCCAAAGACCGGGACAGAATTCACCCCTCCACTTT. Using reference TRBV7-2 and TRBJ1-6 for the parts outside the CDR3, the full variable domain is GAGVSQSPSNKVTEKGKDVELRCDPISGHTALYWYRQSLGQGLEFLIYFQGNSAPDKSGLPSDRFSAERTGGSVSTLTIQRTQQEDSAVYLCASSFSPQRPGQNSPLHFGNGTRLTVT.

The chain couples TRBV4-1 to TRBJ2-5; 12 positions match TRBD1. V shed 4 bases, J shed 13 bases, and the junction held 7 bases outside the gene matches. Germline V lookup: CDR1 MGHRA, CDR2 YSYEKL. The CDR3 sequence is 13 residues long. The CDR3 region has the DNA TGCGCCAGCAGCCCCTGGGGGACAGGGGGCCTGTACTTC. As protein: CASSPWGTGGLYF.

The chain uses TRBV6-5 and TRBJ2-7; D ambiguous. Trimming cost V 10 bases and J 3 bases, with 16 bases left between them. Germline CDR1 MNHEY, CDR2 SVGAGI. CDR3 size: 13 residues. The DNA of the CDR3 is TGTGCCATCCGGGCCTCTTCCCTCTACGAGCAGTACTTC. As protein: CAIRASSLYEQYF.

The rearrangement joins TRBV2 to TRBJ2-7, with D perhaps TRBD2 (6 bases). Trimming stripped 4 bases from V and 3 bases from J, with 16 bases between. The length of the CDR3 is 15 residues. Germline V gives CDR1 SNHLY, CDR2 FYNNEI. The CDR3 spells CASSVNSWDFYEQYF. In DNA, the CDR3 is TGTGCCAGCAGTGTAAACTCCTGGGACTTCTACGAGCAGTACTTC.

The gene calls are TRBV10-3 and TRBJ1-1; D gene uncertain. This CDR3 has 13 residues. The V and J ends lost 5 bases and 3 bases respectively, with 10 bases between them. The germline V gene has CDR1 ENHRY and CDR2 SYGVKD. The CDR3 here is CAISIGEYTEAFF. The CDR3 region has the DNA TGTGCCATCAGTATCGGGGAGTACACTGAAGCTTTCTTT.